This T cell receptor beta chain was captured by sequencing in a study of vaccination effects on CD4 cells after COVID-19. Study-level information: Culturing of around 2 million PBMC per well took place with around 10 IU/ml IL-2 and 9 to 10 ug/ml peptides.

This clone was seen a handful of times. Its antigen remains unidentified. Germline CDR1 WSHSY, CDR2 SAAADI. V was clipped by 6 bases and J by 14 bases, with 23 bases between them. CDR3 length: 15 amino acids. Investigators separated out CD4+ T cells once around 9 days of culture had passed. The vaccine given was either BNT162b2 or mRNA-1273, in two doses. The data were produced by immunoSEQ multiplex PCR, yet TCRdb's version contains in-frame clones alone and is incomplete. The sample has around 50,000 clones, roughly 72% seen once. The study's findings and limits: Cross-reactivity toward common cold coronaviruses was confined to only 1 of 255 vaccine-induced clones in healthy vaccinees.

The clonotype was recovered from a human donor who received a COVID-19 vaccine. The chain combines TRBV10-2 with TRBJ1-6; D is undetermined. The source was CD4+ T cells from PBMCs cultured without peptide, collected after COVID-19 vaccination. CDR3 region: CASSLTRTRDSALHF. The CDR3 DNA is TGCGCCAGCAGCCTTACCCGGACGCGTGATTCGGCCCTCCACTTT.